This TCR beta chain was retrieved from a study of PD-1 blockade in classical Hodgkin lymphoma. This CDR3 has 15 amino acids. Trimming took off 0 bases at V and 8 bases at J, with 16 bases between the two ends. CDR1 and CDR2 from the germline V gene are SGHAT and FQNNGV. The method was immunoSEQ multiplex PCR; TCRdb's version includes in-frame clones alone and lacks a portion of them. Of roughly 32,000 clones in the sample, about 94% were seen once. Time point in this sample: cycle 4 day 1 (C4D1), after about 6 weeks of nivolumab. All patients relapsed after autologous stem cell transplantation, and brentuximab vedotin exposure varied. Purified CD4+ T cells were obtained from thawed PBMCs through magnetic negative selection.

This TCR was sampled from a human donor with classical Hodgkin lymphoma. The J gene is TRBJ1-2, the V gene TRBV11-2; D call uncertain. The material was CD4+ T cells from blood, obtained before the fourth cycle of nivolumab. The DNA for the CDR3 is TGTGCCAGCAGCTTAGAGCGGTTGGGAGGTGGAGGCTACACCTTC. This gives the protein CASSLERLGGGGYTF.